The text below deals with one T cell receptor (beta chain). The antigen is not known. This record comes from a study of T cell responses to AZD1222 COVID-19 vaccine. Study conclusions and caveats: Sampled repertoires all dated from after the peak T cell response.

Trimming removed 0 bases at V and 5 bases at J, with 19 bases between. Germline V gene lookup returns CDR1 LNHDA and CDR2 SQIVND (reference sequence). The CDR3 has 17 residues. Libraries were prepared by immunoSEQ multiplex PCR; TCRdb keeps only in-frame clonotypes and omits some of them. This sample has 110,000 or so clones; around 86% occur once, and the top ten carry around 3%. This clonotype was obtained from an adult who received the AZD1222 COVID-19 vaccine. The sequencing used peripheral blood, collected 28 days after the second AZD1222 dose. The chain combines TRBV19 with TRBJ1-2, with D possibly TRBD1 on 5 matching bases. Here the CDR3 DNA reads TGTGCCAGTAGTATAGATCTAAGTACGGCCAGGGAGTATGGCTACACCTTC. It yields the protein CASSIDLSTAREYGYTF.